The clone carrying this T cell receptor beta chain was detected a few times. Its antigen is currently unknown. MiXCR, applied by TCRdb to the RT-PCR reads, yields one record per CDR3 protein. The table lists about 780,000 distinct CDR3 sequences, roughly 20% of them singletons. This sample is part of a study of response to subunit inactivated influenza vaccine. CDR1 and CDR2 from the germline V gene are DFQATT and SNEGSKA (reference sequence). V was pared by 0 bases and J by 8 bases, with 20 bases between. The CDR3 length is 16 residues. Study-level results: The authors proposed limited new T cell recruitment per seasonal influenza vaccination.

The receptor was derived from a man aged 50-60 years who received an inactivated influenza vaccine. The specimen was PBMCs from blood, collected 4 to 6 days after vaccination. This chain connects TRBV20-1 to TRBJ2-1; D gene uncertain. CDR3 sequence reads: CSARDLLAIGLHEQFF. The CDR3 DNA reads as TGCAGTGCTAGAGATCTTCTGGCTATTGGATTGCATGAGCAGTTCTTC.